This entry concerns a single T cell receptor beta chain. TCRdb's copy holds only in-frame clones and misses some; the assay was immunoSEQ multiplex PCR. The sample has about 23,000 clones, around 88% seen once. These data are taken from a study of T cell changes during pregnancy in multiple sclerosis. Trimming took 0 bases from V and 4 from J, leaving 12 bases between them. Germline assignment: CDR1 MNHEY and CDR2 SMNVEV (reference sequence). CDR3 length: 15 amino acids. The rearrangement uses TRBV27 and TRBJ1-1; tentatively, D is TRBD1 (5 bases). The specimen comprised CD4+ T cells from peripheral blood mononuclear cells, sampled in the first trimester of pregnancy. The source of this sequence is a female donor in good health, enrolled as a control in a pregnancy study. This CDR3 reads CASSLSGRVGTEAFF. As DNA, the CDR3 is TGTGCCAGCAGTTTATCAGGCAGGGTGGGCACTGAAGCTTTCTTT.